The rows below give T cell receptor beta chains drawn from one sample of a study of T cells after posttransplantation cyclophosphamide. Profiling relied on immunoSEQ multiplex PCR, and the TCRdb table lists in-frame clones only, not all of them. Observed in the sample are about 500 clones, none of them singletons. Specimen: PBMCs, collected 32 days after allogeneic stem cell transplant with posttransplant cyclophosphamide. Receptors were obtained from a male patient aged 30 to 39 who received an allogeneic stem cell transplant from a related donor, was CMV-positive, and had acute GVHD only. Some T cells may possibly be graft donor cells. Both conserved end residues are part of each CDR3. A D gene is named only where the DNA matches it firmly. Clone size is given as once, few, many or a size class.

clone_size,v_call,j_call,d_call,cdr3_aa,cdr3_nt
large,TRBV2,TRBJ2-1,TRBD1,CASSDYRGRKNEQFF,TGTGCCAGCAGTGACTACAGGGGGCGAAAGAATGAGCAGTTCTTC
medium-sized,TRBV27,TRBJ1-2,TRBD1,CASSYNTGGGYTF,TGTGCCAGCAGTTACAACACAGGGGGCGGCTACACCTTC
medium-sized,TRBV19,TRBJ1-5,.,CASKRQVSNQPQHF,TGTGCCAGTAAGAGGCAGGTTAGCAATCAGCCCCAGCATTTT
medium-sized,TRBV7-3,TRBJ1-1,TRBD1,CASSAQSGGHTEAFF,TGTGCCAGCAGCGCACAGTCAGGGGGTCACACTGAAGCTTTCTTT
medium-sized,TRBV27,TRBJ2-2,.,CASSWSRDTGELFF,TGTGCCAGCAGTTGGTCCAGAGACACCGGGGAGCTGTTTTTT
medium-sized,TRBV12-3/TRBV12-4,TRBJ2-1,.,CASTPGVGDNEQFF,TGTGCCAGCACTCCTGGGGTCGGGGACAATGAGCAGTTCTTC
medium-sized,TRBV18,TRBJ2-2,.,CASSPSMGGTISNTGELFF,TGTGCCAGCTCACCAAGCATGGGGGGAACTATCTCGAACACCGGGGAGCTGTTTTTT
large,TRBV18,TRBJ1-1,TRBD1,CASSPTGDANTEAFF,TGTGCCAGCTCACCGACAGGGGACGCGAACACTGAAGCTTTCTTT
large,TRBV7-3,TRBJ1-1,.,CASSLTGGNTEAFF,TGTGCCAGCAGCTTAACTGGCGGTAACACTGAAGCTTTCTTT
few,TRBV28,TRBJ2-3,TRBD1,CASSAGQGVTDTQYF,TGTGCCAGCAGTGCGGGACAGGGTGTCACAGATACGCAGTATTTT
medium-sized,TRBV4-1,TRBJ2-3,TRBD2,CASSQGTSGGTDTQYF,TGCGCCAGCAGCCAAGGCACTAGCGGGGGCACAGATACGCAGTATTTT
medium-sized,TRBV7-3,TRBJ2-3,TRBD2,CASSLMAGGTDTQYF,TGTGCCAGCAGCTTAATGGCGGGGGGCACAGATACGCAGTATTTT
large,TRBV19,TRBJ2-3,.,CASASSGTDTQYF,TGTGCCAGCGCTAGCAGTGGGACAGATACGCAGTATTTT
medium-sized,TRBV27,TRBJ2-7,TRBD1,CASRGSGGFYEQYF,TGTGCCAGCAGGGGGTCAGGGGGCTTCTACGAGCAGTACTTC
medium-sized,TRBV11-3,TRBJ2-1,TRBD2,CASSHSGGSYNEQFF,TGTGCCAGCAGTCATAGCGGGGGGTCCTACAATGAGCAGTTCTTC
medium-sized,TRBV11-2,TRBJ2-1,TRBD2,CASSSLAGVGNEQFF,TGTGCCAGCAGCTCGCTAGCGGGGGTAGGCAATGAGCAGTTCTTC